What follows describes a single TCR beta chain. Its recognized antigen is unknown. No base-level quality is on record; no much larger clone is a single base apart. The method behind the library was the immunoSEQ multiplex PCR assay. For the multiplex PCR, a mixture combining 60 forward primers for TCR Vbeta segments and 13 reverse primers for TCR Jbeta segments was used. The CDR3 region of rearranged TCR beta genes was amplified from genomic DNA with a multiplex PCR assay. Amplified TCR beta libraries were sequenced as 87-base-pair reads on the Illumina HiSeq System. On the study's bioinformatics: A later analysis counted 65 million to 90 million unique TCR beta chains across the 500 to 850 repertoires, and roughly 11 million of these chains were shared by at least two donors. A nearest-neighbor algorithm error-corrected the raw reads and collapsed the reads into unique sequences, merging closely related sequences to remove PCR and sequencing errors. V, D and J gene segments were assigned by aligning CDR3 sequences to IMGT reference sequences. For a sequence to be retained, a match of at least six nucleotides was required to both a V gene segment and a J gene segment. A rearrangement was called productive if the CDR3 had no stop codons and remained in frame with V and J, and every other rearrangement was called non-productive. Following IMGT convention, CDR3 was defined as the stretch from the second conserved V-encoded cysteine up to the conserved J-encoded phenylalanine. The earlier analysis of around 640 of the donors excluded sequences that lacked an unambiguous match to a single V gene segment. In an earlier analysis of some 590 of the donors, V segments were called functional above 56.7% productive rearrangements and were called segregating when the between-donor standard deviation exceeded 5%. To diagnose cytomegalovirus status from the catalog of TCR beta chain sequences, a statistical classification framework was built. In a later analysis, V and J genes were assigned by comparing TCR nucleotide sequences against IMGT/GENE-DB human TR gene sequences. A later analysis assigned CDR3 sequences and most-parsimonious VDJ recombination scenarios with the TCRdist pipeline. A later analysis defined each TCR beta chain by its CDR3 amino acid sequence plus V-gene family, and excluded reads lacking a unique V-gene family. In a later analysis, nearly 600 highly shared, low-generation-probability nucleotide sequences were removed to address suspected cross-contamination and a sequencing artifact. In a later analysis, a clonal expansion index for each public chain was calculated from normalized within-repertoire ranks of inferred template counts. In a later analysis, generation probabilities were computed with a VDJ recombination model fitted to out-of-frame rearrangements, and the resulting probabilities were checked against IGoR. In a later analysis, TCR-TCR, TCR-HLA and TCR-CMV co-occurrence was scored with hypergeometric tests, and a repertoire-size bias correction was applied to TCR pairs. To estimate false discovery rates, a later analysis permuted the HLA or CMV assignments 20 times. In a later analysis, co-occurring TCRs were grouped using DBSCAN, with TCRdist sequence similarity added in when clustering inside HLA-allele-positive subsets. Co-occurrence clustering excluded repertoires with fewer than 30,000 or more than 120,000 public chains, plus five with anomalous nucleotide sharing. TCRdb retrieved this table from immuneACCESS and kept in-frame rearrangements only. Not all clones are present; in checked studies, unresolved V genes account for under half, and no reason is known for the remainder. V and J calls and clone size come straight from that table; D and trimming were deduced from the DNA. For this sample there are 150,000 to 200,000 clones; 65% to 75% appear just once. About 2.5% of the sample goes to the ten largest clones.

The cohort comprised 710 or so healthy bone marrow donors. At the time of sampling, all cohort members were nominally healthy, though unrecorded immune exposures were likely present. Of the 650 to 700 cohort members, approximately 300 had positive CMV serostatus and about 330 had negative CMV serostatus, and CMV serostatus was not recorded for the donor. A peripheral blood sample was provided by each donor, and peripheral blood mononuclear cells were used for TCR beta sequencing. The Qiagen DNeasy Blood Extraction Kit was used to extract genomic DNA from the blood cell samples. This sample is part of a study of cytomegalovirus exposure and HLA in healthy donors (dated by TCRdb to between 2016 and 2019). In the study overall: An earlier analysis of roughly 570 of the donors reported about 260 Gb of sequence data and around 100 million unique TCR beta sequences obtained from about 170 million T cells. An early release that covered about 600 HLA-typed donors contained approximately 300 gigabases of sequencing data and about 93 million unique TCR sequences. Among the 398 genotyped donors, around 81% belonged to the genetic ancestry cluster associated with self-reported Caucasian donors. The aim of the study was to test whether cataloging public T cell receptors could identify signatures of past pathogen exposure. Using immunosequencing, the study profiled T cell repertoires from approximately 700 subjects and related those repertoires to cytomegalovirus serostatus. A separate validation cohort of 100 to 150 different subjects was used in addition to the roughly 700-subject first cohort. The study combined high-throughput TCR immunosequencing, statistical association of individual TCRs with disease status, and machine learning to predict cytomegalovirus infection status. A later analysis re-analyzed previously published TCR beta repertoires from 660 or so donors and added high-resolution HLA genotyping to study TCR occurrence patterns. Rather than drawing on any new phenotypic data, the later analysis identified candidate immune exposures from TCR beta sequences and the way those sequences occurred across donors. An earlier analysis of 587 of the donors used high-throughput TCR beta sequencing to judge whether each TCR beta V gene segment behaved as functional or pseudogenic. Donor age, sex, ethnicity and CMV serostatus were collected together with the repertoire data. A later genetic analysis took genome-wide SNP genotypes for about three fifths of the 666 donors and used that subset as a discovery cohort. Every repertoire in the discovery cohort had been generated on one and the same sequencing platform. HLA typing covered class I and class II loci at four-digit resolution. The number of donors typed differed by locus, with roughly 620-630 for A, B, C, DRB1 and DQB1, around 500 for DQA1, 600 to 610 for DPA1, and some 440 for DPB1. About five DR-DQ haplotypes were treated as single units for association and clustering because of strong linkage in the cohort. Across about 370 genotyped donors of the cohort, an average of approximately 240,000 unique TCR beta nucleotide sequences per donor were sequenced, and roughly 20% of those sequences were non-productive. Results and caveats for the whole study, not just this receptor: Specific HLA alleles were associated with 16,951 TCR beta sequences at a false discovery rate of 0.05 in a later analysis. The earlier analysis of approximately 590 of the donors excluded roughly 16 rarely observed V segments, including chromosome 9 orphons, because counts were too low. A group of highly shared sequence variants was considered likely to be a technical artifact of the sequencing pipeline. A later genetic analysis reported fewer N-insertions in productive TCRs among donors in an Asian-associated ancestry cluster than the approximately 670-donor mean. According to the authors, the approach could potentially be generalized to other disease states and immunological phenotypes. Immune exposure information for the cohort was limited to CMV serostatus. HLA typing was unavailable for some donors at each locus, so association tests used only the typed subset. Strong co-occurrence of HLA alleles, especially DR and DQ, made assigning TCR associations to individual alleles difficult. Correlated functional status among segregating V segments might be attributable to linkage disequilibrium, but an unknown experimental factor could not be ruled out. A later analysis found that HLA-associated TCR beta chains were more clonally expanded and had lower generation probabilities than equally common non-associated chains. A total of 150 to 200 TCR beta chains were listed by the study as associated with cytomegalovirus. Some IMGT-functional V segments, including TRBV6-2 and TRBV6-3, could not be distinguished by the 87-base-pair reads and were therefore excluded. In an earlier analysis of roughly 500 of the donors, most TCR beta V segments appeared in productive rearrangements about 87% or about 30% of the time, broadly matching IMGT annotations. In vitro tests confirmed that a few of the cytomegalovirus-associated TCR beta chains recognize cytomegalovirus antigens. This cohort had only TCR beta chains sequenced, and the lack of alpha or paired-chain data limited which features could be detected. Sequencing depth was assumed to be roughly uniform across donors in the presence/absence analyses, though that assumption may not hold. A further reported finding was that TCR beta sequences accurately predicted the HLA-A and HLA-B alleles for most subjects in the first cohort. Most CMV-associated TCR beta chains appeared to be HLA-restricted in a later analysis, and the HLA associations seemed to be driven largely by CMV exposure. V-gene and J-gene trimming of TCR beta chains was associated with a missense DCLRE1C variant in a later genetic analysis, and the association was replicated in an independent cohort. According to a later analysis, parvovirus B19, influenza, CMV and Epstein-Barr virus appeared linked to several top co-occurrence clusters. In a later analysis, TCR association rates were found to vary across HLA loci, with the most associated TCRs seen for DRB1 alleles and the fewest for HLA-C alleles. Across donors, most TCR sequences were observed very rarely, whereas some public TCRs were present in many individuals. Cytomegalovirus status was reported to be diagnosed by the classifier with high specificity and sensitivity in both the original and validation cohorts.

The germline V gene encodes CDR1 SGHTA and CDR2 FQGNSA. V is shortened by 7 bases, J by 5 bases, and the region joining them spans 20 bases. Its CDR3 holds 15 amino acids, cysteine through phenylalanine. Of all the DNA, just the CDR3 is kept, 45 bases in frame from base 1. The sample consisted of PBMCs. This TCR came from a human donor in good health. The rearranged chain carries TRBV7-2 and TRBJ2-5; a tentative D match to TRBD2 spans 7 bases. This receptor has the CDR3 CASTKEDGGHETQYF. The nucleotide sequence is TGTGCCAGCACCAAAGAGGACGGGGGGCATGAGACCCAGTACTTC.